This T cell receptor beta chain was sequenced for a study of cytomegalovirus exposure and HLA in healthy donors. Overall study context: Among the roughly 380 donors who were genotyped, roughly 85% fell in the genetic ancestry cluster that is associated with self-reported Caucasian donors. Whole-study results and caveats: Analyzed later, most CMV-associated TCR beta chains appeared HLA-restricted. Being productive about 87% or about 30% of the time was typical of most TCR beta V segments in an earlier analysis. Serostatus for CMV was the only available immune exposure information.

On this clone: The antigen is unknown.

60 Vbeta and 13 Jbeta primers were used in PCR. Assay: immunoSEQ multiplex PCR; the TCRdb copy retains only in-frame clones and omits some. Seen here are about 89,000 clones, roughly 76% observed once, and the top ten hold approximately 1.4%. V was trimmed by 6 bases and J by 0 bases, leaving 3 bases between them. From germline, CDR1 is LNHDA and CDR2 SQIVND (reference sequence). The CDR3 is 13 amino acids. What was sequenced was PBMCs. This TCR was sampled from a male donor in good health and CMV-seronegative. The chain uses TRBV19 and TRBJ1-6; D call uncertain. This CDR3 is CASSSSYNSPLHF. The CDR3 DNA follows: TGTGCCAGTAGCAGCTCCTATAATTCACCCCTCCACTTT.